This TCR beta chain was identified during a study of T cell changes during pregnancy in multiple sclerosis. The table came from immunoSEQ multiplex PCR; TCRdb's copy has only in-frame clones and leaves some out. This sample has fewer than 80,000 clones, with 80% to 90% found just once. The CDR3 covers 15 residues. V shed 3 bases, J shed 5 bases, and the junction held 6 bases outside the gene matches. Looked up from germline, CDR1 is MNHNS and CDR2 is SASEGT. The receptor was isolated from a female donor in good health, enrolled as a control in a pregnancy study. The gene calls are TRBV6-1 and TRBJ2-5; 10 bases are a match to TRBD2. Source: peripheral blood, taken in the first trimester of pregnancy. Here the CDR3 reads CASSDFGLADETQYF. CDR3 nucleotides: TGTGCCAGCAGTGATTTCGGACTAGCGGACGAGACCCAGTACTTC.